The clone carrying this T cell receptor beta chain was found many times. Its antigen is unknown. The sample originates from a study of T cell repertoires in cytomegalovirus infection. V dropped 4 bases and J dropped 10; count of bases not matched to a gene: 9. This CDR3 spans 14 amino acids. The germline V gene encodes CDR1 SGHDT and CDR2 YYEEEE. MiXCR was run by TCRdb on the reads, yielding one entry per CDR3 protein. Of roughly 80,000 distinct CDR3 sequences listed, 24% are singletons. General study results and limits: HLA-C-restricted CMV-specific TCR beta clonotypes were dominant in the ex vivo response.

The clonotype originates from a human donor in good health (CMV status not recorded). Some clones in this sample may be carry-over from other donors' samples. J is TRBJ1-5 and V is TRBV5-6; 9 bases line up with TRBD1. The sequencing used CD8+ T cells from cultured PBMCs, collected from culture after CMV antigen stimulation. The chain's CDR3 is CASSQGTGTSPQHF. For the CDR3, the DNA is TGTGCCAGCAGCCAAGGGACAGGGACTTCTCCCCAGCATTTT.